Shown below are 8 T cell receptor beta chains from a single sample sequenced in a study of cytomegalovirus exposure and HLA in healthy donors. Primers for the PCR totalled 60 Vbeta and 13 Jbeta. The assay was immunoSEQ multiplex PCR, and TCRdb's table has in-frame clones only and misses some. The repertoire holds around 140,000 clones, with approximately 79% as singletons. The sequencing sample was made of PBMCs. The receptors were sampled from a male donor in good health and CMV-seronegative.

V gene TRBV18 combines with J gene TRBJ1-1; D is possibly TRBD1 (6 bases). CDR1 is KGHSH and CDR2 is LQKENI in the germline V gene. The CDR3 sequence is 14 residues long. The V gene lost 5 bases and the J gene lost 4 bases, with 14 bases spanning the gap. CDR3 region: CASSINREGTEAFF. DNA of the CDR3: TGTGCCAGCTCAATAAACAGGGAGGGCACTGAAGCTTTCTTT.

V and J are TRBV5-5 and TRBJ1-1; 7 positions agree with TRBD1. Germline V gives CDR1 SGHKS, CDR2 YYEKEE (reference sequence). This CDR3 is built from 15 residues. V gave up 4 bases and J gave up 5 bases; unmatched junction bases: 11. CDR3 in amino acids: CASSLFGTVGTEAFF. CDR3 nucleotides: TGTGCCAGCAGCCTATTCGGGACAGTTGGGACTGAAGCTTTCTTT. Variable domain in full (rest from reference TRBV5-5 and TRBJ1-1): DAGVTQSPTHLIKTRGQQVTLRCSPISGHKSVSWYQQVLGQGPQFIFQYYEKEERGRGNFPDRFSARQFPNYSSELNVNALLLGDSALYLCASSLFGTVGTEAFFGQGTRLTVV.

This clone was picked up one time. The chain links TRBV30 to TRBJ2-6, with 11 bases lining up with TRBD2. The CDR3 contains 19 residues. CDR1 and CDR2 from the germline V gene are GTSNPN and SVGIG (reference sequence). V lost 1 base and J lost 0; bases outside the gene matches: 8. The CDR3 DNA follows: TGTGCCTGGAGTGGGCCACTAGCGGGGGCTTTCTCTGGGGCCAACGTCCTGACTTTC. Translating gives CAWSGPLAGAFSGANVLTF.

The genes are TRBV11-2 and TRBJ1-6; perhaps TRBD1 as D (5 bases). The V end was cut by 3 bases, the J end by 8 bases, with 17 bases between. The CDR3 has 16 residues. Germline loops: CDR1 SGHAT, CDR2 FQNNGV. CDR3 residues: CASSFLSHSGDSPLHF. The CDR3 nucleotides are TGTGCCAGCAGCTTCTTATCCCACTCGGGGGATTCACCCCTCCACTTT.

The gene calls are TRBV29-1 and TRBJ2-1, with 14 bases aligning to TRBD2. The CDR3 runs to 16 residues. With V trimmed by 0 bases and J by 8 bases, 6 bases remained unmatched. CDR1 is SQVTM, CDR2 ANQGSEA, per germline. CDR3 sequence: CSVEDPTSGGGYEQFF. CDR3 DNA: TGCAGCGTTGAAGATCCGACTAGCGGGGGGGGGTATGAGCAGTTCTTC.

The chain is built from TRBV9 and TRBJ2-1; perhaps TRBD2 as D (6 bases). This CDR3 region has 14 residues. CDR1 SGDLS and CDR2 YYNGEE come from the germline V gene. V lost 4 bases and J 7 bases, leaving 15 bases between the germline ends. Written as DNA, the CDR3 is TGTGCCAGCAGCCCAATACTAGCAGCGAATGAGCAGTTCTTC. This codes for CASSPILAANEQFF.

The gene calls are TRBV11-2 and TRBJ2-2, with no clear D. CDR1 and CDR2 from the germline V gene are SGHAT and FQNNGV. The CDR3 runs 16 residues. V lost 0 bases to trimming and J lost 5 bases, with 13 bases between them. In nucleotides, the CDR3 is TGTGCCAGCAGCTTAGATCCCCCAGGCTTTACCGGGGAGCTGTTTTTT. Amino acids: CASSLDPPGFTGELFF.

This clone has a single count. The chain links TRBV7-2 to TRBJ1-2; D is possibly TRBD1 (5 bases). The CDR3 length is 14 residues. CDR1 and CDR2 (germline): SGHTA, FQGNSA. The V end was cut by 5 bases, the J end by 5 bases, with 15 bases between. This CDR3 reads CASSPPQGGYGYTF. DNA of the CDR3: TGTGCCAGCAGCCCCCCCCAGGGTGGATATGGCTACACCTTC.